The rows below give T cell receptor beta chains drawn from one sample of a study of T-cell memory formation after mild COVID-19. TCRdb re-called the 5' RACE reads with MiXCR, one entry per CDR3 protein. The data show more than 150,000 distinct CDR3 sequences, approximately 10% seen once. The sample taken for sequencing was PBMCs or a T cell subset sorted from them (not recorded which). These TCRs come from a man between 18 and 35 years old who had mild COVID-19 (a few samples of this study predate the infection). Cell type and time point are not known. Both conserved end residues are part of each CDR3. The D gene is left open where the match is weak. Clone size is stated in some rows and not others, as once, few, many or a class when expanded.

CDR3aa: CASSEGVGQFF
CDR3nt: TGTGCCAGCAGCGAGGGGGTAGGGCAGTTCTTC
abundance: few
j_gene: TRBJ2-1
v_gene: TRBV7-9
d_gene: -
len: 11

CDR3aa: CASSPRGAHGYTF
CDR3nt: TGTGCCAGCAGCCCTCGGGGGGCTCATGGCTACACCTTC
abundance: -
j_gene: TRBJ1-2
v_gene: TRBV11-2
d_gene: -
len: 13

CDR3aa: CASSLGWGTQETQYF
CDR3nt: TGTGCCAGCAGCCTGGGGTGGGGCACCCAAGAGACCCAGTACTTC
abundance: -
j_gene: TRBJ2-5
v_gene: TRBV2
d_gene: -
len: 15

CDR3aa: CASSFGGVETQYF
CDR3nt: TGTGCCAGCAGCTTCGGGGGCGTCGAGACCCAGTACTTC
abundance: -
j_gene: TRBJ2-5
v_gene: TRBV7-2
d_gene: -
len: 13

CDR3aa: CASSPGLSSGANVLTF
CDR3nt: TGTGCCAGCAGCCCGGGGCTTAGCTCTGGGGCCAACGTCCTGACTTTC
abundance: -
j_gene: TRBJ2-6
v_gene: TRBV7-7
d_gene: -
len: 16

CDR3aa: CASSTGTGGFSGELFF
CDR3nt: TGCGCCAGCAGCACCGGGACAGGGGGTTTCTCCGGGGAGCTGTTTTTT
abundance: few
j_gene: TRBJ2-2
v_gene: TRBV5-1
d_gene: TRBD1
len: 16

CDR3aa: CASSPAYGDREETQYF
CDR3nt: TGCGCCAGCAGCCCCGCGTATGGGGACAGGGAAGAGACCCAGTACTTC
abundance: few
j_gene: TRBJ2-5
v_gene: TRBV4-1
d_gene: TRBD1
len: 16

CDR3aa: CSAQRGPYNEQFF
CDR3nt: TGCAGTGCACAGCGGGGGCCTTACAATGAGCAGTTCTTC
abundance: many
j_gene: TRBJ2-1
v_gene: TRBV20-1
d_gene: TRBD2
len: 13

CDR3aa: CASRQRGVNEQFF
CDR3nt: TGCGCCAGCAGGCAGAGGGGGGTCAATGAGCAGTTCTTC
abundance: -
j_gene: TRBJ2-1
v_gene: TRBV10-2
d_gene: -
len: 13

CDR3aa: CSAVGTNTGELFF
CDR3nt: TGCAGTGCGGTGGGGACGAACACCGGGGAGCTGTTTTTT
abundance: -
j_gene: TRBJ2-2
v_gene: TRBV20-1
d_gene: -
len: 13

CDR3aa: CAISNTGTTLSYEQYF
CDR3nt: TGTGCCATCAGTAATACCGGGACTACCTTATCTTACGAGCAGTACTTC
abundance: -
j_gene: TRBJ2-7
v_gene: TRBV10-3
d_gene: TRBD2
len: 16

CDR3aa: CASRETSGAQETQYF
CDR3nt: TGCGCCAGCAGAGAGACTAGCGGGGCTCAAGAGACCCAGTACTTC
abundance: many
j_gene: TRBJ2-5
v_gene: TRBV5-1
d_gene: TRBD2
len: 15

CDR3aa: CASKGVYGYTF
CDR3nt: TGTGCCAGCAAGGGGGTTTATGGCTACACCTTC
abundance: -
j_gene: TRBJ1-2
v_gene: TRBV6-1
d_gene: -
len: 11

CDR3aa: CASSLVGWSGELFF
CDR3nt: TGTGCCAGCAGCTTAGTGGGATGGTCCGGGGAGCTGTTTTTT
abundance: few
j_gene: TRBJ2-2
v_gene: TRBV7-2
d_gene: -
len: 14

CDR3aa: CASSLSGVRETQYF
CDR3nt: TGTGCCAGCAGCTTATCGGGGGTCCGGGAGACCCAGTACTTC
abundance: -
j_gene: TRBJ2-5
v_gene: TRBV7-6
d_gene: -
len: 14

CDR3aa: CSARGGDRVNQPQHF
CDR3nt: TGCAGTGCTAGGGGGGGGGACAGGGTCAATCAGCCCCAGCATTTT
abundance: few
j_gene: TRBJ1-5
v_gene: TRBV20-1
d_gene: TRBD1
len: 15

CDR3aa: CASRPAFGTDTQYF
CDR3nt: TGTGCCAGCCGCCCGGCATTCGGCACAGATACGCAGTATTTT
abundance: many
j_gene: TRBJ2-3
v_gene: TRBV7-2
d_gene: -
len: 14